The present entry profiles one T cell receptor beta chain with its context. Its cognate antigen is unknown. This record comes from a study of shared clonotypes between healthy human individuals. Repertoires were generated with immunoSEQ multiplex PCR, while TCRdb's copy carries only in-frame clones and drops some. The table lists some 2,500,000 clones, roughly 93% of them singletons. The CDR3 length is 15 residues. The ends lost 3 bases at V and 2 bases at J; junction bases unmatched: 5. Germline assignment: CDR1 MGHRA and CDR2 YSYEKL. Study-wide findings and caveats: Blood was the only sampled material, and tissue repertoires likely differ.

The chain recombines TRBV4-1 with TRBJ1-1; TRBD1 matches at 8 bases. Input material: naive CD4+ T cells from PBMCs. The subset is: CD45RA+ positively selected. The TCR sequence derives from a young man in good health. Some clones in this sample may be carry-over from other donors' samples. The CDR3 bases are TGCGCCAGCAGCCACCTAGGACAGGGAAACACTGAAGCTTTCTTT. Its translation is CASSHLGQGNTEAFF.